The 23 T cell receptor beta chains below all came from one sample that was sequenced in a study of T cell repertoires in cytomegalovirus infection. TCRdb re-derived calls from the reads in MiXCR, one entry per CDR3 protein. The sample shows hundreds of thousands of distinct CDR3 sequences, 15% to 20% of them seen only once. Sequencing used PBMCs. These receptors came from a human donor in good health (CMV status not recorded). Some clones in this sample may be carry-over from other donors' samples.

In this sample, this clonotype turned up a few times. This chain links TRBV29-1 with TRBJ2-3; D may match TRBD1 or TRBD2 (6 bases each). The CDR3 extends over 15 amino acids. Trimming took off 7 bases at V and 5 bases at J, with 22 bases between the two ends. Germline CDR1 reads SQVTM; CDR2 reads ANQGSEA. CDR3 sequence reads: CSAHYRGRVVDTQYF. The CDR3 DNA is TGCAGCGCACACTATCGGGGGCGTGTTGTAGATACGCAGTATTTT.

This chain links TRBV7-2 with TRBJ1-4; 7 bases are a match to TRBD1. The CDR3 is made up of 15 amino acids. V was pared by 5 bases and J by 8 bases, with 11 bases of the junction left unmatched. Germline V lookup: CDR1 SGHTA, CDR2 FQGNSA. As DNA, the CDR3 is TGTGCCAGCAGCCCAGACCGGGACAGTGGGGAAAAACTGTTTTTT. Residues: CASSPDRDSGEKLFF.

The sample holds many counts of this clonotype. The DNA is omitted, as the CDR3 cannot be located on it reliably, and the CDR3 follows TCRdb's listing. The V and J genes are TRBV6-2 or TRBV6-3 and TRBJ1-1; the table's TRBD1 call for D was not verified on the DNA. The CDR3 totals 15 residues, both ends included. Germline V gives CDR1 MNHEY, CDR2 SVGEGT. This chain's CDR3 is CASTPWGQGATRPFF.

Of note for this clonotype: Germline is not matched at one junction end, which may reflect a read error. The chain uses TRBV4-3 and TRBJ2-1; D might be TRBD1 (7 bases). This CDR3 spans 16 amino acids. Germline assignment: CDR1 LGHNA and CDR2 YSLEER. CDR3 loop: CASSQSVGGQPLGLLF. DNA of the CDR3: TGCGCCAGCAGCCAAAGCGTGGGGGGACAGCCCTTAGGGCTGCTCTTC.

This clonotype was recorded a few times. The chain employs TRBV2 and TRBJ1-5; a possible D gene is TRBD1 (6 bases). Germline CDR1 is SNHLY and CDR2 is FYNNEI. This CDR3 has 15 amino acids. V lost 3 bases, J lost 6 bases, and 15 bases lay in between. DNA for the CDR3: TGTGCCAGCAGTGACCAGCTGGGGGCGAGTCAGCCCCAGCATTTT. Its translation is CASSDQLGASQPQHF.

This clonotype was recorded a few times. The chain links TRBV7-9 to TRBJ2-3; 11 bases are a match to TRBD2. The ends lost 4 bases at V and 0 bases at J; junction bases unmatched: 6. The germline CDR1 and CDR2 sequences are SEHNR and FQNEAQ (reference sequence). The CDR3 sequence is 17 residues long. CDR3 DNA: TGTGCCAGCAGCTCTGCTAGCGGGGGGCGCAGCACAGATACGCAGTATTTT. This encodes CASSSASGGRSTDTQYF.

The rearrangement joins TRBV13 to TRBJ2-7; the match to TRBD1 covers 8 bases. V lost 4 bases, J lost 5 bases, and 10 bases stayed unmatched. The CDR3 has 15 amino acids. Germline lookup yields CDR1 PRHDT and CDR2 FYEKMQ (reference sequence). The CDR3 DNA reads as TGTGCCAGCAGCTCAAGACAGGGGATCAGGGACGAGCAGTACTTC. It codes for CASSSRQGIRDEQYF.

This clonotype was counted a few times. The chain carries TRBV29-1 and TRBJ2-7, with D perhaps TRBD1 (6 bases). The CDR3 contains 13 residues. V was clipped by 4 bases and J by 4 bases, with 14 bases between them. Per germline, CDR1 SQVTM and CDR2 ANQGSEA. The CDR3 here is CSVAPGDGYEQYF. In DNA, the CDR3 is TGCAGCGTTGCGCCAGGGGACGGGTACGAGCAGTACTTC.

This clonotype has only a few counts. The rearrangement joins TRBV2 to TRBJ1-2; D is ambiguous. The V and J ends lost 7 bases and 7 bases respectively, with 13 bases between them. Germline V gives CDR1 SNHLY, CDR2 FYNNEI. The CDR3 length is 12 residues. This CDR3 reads CASIRPPFGYTF. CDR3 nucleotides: TGTGCCAGCATTCGCCCGCCATTTGGCTACACCTTC.

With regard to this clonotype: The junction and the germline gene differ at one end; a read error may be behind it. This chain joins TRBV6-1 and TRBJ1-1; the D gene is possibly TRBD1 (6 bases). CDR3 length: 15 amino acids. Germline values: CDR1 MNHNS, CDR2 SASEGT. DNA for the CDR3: TGTGCCAGTCAGGGGTGGCGGACCCGTAACACTGAAGCTTCCTTT. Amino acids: CASQGWRTRNTEASF.

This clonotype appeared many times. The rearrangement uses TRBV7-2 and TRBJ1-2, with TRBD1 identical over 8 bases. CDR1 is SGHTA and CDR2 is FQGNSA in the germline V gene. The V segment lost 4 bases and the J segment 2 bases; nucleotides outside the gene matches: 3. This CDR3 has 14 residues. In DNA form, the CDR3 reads TGTGCCAGCAGCTGGGACAGGCGAAACTATGGCTACACCTTC. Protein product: CASSWDRRNYGYTF.

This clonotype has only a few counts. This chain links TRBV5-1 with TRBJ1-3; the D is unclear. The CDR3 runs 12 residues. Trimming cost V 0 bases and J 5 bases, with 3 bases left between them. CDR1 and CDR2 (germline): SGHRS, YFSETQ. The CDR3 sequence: CASSLDRNTIYF. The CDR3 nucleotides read TGCGCCAGCAGCTTGGATCGAAACACCATATATTTT.

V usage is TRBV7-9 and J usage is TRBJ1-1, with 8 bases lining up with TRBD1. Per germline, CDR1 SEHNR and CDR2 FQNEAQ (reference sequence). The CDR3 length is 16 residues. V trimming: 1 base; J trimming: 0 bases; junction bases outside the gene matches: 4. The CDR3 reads CASSLGGQVMNTEAFF. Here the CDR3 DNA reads TGTGCCAGCAGCTTAGGGGGACAGGTGATGAACACTGAAGCTTTCTTT.

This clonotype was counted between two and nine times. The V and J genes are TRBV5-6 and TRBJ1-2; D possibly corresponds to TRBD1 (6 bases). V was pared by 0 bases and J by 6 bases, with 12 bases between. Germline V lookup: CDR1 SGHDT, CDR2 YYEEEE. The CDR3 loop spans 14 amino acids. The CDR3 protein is CASSLDPGANGYTF. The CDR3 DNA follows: TGTGCCAGCAGCTTGGACCCAGGGGCAAATGGCTACACCTTC.

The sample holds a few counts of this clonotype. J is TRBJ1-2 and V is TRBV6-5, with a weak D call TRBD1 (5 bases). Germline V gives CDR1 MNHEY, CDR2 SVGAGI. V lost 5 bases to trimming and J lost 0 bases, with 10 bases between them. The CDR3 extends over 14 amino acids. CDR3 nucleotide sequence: TGTGCCAGCAGTACAGGACATACTAACTATGGCTACACCTTC. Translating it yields CASSTGHTNYGYTF.

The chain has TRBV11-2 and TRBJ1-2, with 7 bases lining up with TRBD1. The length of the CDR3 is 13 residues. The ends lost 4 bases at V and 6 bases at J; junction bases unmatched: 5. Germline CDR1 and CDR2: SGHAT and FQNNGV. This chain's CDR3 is CASSYDRANGYTF. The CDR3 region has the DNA TGTGCCAGCAGCTATGACAGGGCGAATGGCTACACCTTC.

CDR3 in amino acids: CSARTSGVGETQYF. DNA of the CDR3: TGCAGTGCTAGGACTAGCGGGGTAGGGGAGACCCAGTACTTC. V is TRBV20-1 and J is TRBJ2-5; TRBD2 matches 11 bases. The length of the CDR3 is 14 residues. Germline V gene sequence: CDR1 DFQATT, CDR2 SNEGSKA (reference sequence). With V trimmed by 3 bases and J by 5 bases, 5 bases remained unmatched.

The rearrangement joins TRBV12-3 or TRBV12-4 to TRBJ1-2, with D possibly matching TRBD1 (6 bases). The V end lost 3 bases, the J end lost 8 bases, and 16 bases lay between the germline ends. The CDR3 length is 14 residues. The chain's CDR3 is CASSFSWGQGGYTF. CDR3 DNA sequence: TGTGCCAGCAGTTTTAGTTGGGGGCAAGGGGGCTACACCTTC.

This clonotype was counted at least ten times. In DNA, the CDR3 is TGTGCCAGCAGCTTAGAATCGGGGGTGGTGAATCAGCCCCAGCATTTT. The encoded protein is CASSLESGVVNQPQHF. The chain joins TRBV7-2 to TRBJ1-5; a weak D match, TRBD1 (5 bases). V was trimmed by 1 base and J by 4 bases, leaving 14 bases between them. CDR1 SGHTA and CDR2 FQGNSA come from the germline V gene. This CDR3 comprises 16 residues.

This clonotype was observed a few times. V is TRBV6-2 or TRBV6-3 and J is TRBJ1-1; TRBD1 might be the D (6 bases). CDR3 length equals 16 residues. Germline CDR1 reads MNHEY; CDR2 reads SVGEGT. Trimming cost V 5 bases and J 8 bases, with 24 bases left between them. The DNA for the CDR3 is TGTGCCAGCAGTACTCCACAGTTTGCGGGGGCCTACGAAGCTTTCTTT. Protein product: CASSTPQFAGAYEAFF.

CDR3 loop: CASSSSRISGELFF. CDR3 in DNA: TGTGCCAGCAGTTCGAGCAGGATTTCCGGGGAGCTGTTTTTT. V is TRBV27 and J is TRBJ2-2; D gene unclear. CDR3 length: 14 amino acids. Germline CDR1 reads MNHEY; CDR2 reads SMNVEV (reference sequence). The V end lost 4 bases, the J end lost 6 bases, and 12 bases lay between the germline ends.

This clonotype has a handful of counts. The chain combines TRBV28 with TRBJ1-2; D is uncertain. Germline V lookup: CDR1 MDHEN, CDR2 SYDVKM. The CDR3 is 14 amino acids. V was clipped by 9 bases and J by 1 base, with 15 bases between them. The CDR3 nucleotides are TGTGCCAGTGAGGACGGATCAAATAACTATGGCTACACCTTC. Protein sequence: CASEDGSNNYGYTF.

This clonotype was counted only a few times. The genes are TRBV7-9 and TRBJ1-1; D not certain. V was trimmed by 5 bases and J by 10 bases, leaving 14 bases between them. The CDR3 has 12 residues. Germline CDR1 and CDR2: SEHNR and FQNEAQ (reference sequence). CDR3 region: CASSQDGQLAFF. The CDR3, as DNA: TGTGCCAGCAGCCAGGACGGCCAGCTAGCTTTCTTT.